A single sample is the source of the 32 T cell receptor beta chains below, sequenced in a study of T cell responses to AZD1222 COVID-19 vaccine. Repertoires were generated with immunoSEQ multiplex PCR, while TCRdb's copy carries only in-frame clones and drops some. Of some 140,000 clones listed, less than 95% are singletons. This sample comprised peripheral blood, obtained on day 0 of AZD1222 vaccination. The source is an adult in good health.

The gene calls are TRBV9 and TRBJ2-5; TRBD2 matches 7 bases. Germline CDR1 reads SGDLS; CDR2 reads YYNGEE. J gave up 2 bases and V 0 bases, and 4 bases lay outside the gene matches. This CDR3 comprises 15 residues. The CDR3 region has the DNA TGTGCCAGCAGCGTAGCTGGGGGGGAACAAGAGACCCAGTACTTC. Residues: CASSVAGGEQETQYF. The variable domain in full, with the rest retrieved from reference TRBV9 and TRBJ2-5, is DSGVTQTPKHLITATGQRVTLRCSPRSGDLSVYWYQQSLDQGLQFLIQYYNGEERAKGNILERFSAQQFPDLHSELNLSSLELGDSALYFCASSVAGGEQETQYFGPGTRLLVL.

This chain joins TRBV24-1 and TRBJ2-6; D perhaps matches TRBD1 (6 bases). The V end was cut by 4 bases, the J end by 2 bases, with 11 bases between. In germline, CDR1 is KGHDR, CDR2 SFDVKD. The CDR3 is 16 amino acids. CDR3 protein: CATSDPHRAGANVLTF. CDR3 DNA sequence: TGTGCCACCAGTGACCCCCACAGGGCTGGGGCCAACGTCCTGACTTTC.

This clone appeared a single time. The V and J genes are TRBV5-1 and TRBJ2-3; D is unclear. The germline V gene has CDR1 SGHRS and CDR2 YFSETQ. Trimming cost V 5 bases and J 2 bases, with 12 bases left between them. The CDR3 covers 14 residues. CDR3 DNA sequence: TGCGCCAGCAGTCCGGACCCTATCACAGATACGCAGTATTTT. It codes for CASSPDPITDTQYF.

This chain links TRBV28 with TRBJ2-2; D may be TRBD1 (5 bases). CDR3 size: 15 residues. Trimming took 6 bases from V and 2 from J, leaving 13 bases between them. Germline CDR1 and CDR2: MDHEN and SYDVKM. The chain's CDR3 is CASSPQGTNTGELFF. CDR3 coding DNA: TGTGCCAGCAGCCCCCAGGGAACCAACACCGGGGAGCTGTTTTTT. The variable domain in full, completed from reference TRBV28 and TRBJ2-2, reads DVKVTQSSRYLVKRTGEKVFLECVQDMDHENMFWYRQDPGLGLRLIYFSYDVKMKEKGDIPEGYSVSREKKERFSLILESASTNQTSMYLCASSPQGTNTGELFFGEGSRLTVL.

This clone showed up just once. This chain connects TRBV4-2 to TRBJ2-7, with 9 bases lining up with TRBD1. Trimming at V came to 0 bases and at J to 2 bases, leaving 8 bases not matched to a gene. Looked up from germline, CDR1 is LGHNA and CDR2 is YNFKEQ. This CDR3 region has 17 residues. The CDR3 nucleotides read TGTGCCAGCAGCCAAGAAATCCCGGGACAGGGCCCCTACGAGCAGTACTTC. Residues: CASSQEIPGQGPYEQYF.

The genes are TRBV7-2 and TRBJ2-1, with 11 bases aligning to TRBD2. The CDR3 consists of 18 residues. The J segment lost 3 bases and the V segment lost 5 bases, leaving 12 bases of the junction unmatched. The germline V gene has CDR1 SGHTA and CDR2 FQGNSA. CDR3 DNA: TGTGCCAGCAGCCTACCTGGACTAGCGGGCCCGCGCTACAATGAGCAGTTCTTC. Its translation: CASSLPGLAGPRYNEQFF. The whole variable domain, filled in from reference TRBV7-2 and TRBJ2-1, reads GAGVSQSPSNKVTEKGKDVELRCDPISGHTALYWYRQSLGQGLEFLIYFQGNSAPDKSGLPSDRFSAERTGGSVSTLTIQRTQQEDSAVYLCASSLPGLAGPRYNEQFFGPGTRLTVL.

V and J are TRBV9 and TRBJ1-5; D not resolved. V lost 0 bases and J 0 bases, leaving 10 bases between the germline ends. There are 16 residues in the CDR3. Looked up from germline, CDR1 is SGDLS and CDR2 is YYNGEE. The CDR3 sequence is CASSVESSPSNQPQHF. DNA for the CDR3: TGTGCCAGCAGCGTAGAGTCCTCCCCTAGCAATCAGCCCCAGCATTTT. Full variable domain (rest looked up from reference TRBV9 and TRBJ1-5): DSGVTQTPKHLITATGQRVTLRCSPRSGDLSVYWYQQSLDQGLQFLIQYYNGEERAKGNILERFSAQQFPDLHSELNLSSLELGDSALYFCASSVESSPSNQPQHFGDGTRLSIL.

This chain links TRBV2 with TRBJ1-2; D is undetermined. Germline values: CDR1 SNHLY, CDR2 FYNNEI. The V end was cut by 2 bases, the J end by 6 bases, with 16 bases between. The CDR3 covers 15 residues. This CDR3 is CASSESPARRNGYTF. The CDR3 DNA follows: TGTGCCAGCAGTGAATCTCCGGCACGCCGAAATGGCTACACCTTC.

The V call is TRBV7-2, the J call TRBJ1-2; D is unresolved. The CDR3 runs 13 residues. Trimming took off 0 bases at V and 8 bases at J, with 10 bases between the two ends. CDR1 SGHTA and CDR2 FQGNSA come from the germline V gene. CDR3 bases: TGTGCCAGCAGCTTAGCGAGGATGGGAGGCTACACCTTC. Protein product: CASSLARMGGYTF. The variable domain in full, with the rest retrieved from reference TRBV7-2 and TRBJ1-2, is GAGVSQSPSNKVTEKGKDVELRCDPISGHTALYWYRQSLGQGLEFLIYFQGNSAPDKSGLPSDRFSAERTGGSVSTLTIQRTQQEDSAVYLCASSLARMGGYTFGSGTRLTVV.

V usage is TRBV6-5 and J usage is TRBJ2-7; D remains unclear. The length of the CDR3 is 13 residues. V was shortened by 3 bases and J by 5 bases, with 11 bases between the two germline ends. The germline CDR1 and CDR2 sequences are MNHEY and SVGAGI. CDR3 loop: CASSYFKIDEQYF. Here the CDR3 DNA reads TGTGCCAGCAGTTATTTCAAAATTGACGAGCAGTACTTC.

This sequence joins TRBV7-6 and TRBJ2-2; D is undetermined. The CDR3 contains 14 residues. The germline V gene has CDR1 SGHVS and CDR2 FNYEAQ. With 5 bases removed from V and 5 bases from J, the gap between germline ends came to 12 bases. CDR3 residues: CASSQTPHTGELFF. CDR3 coding DNA: TGTGCCAGCAGCCAGACACCCCATACCGGGGAGCTGTTTTTT.

This chain connects TRBV9 to TRBJ1-6, with D perhaps TRBD1 (6 bases). The CDR3 runs to 16 residues. Trimming cost V 1 base and J 2 bases, with 10 bases left between them. CDR1 is SGDLS and CDR2 is YYNGEE in the germline V gene. CDR3 nucleotides: TGTGCCAGCAGCGTAAGGGGGAGCGCCTATAATTCACCCCTCCACTTT. It specifies CASSVRGSAYNSPLHF.

This chain joins TRBV4-3 and TRBJ1-5, with no clear D. Deletions cut 0 bases from V and 6 bases from J, with 15 bases between. The germline CDR1 and CDR2 sequences are LGHNA and YSLEER. The CDR3 sequence is 16 residues long. Here the CDR3 DNA reads TGCGCCAGCAGCCAAGATTACCGCATCGGCGGTCAGCCCCAGCATTTT. It codes for CASSQDYRIGGQPQHF.

The chain joins TRBV18 to TRBJ2-3, with D uncertain. Trimming left V 1 base short and J 0 bases short, with 8 bases between. The CDR3 spans 15 residues. CDR1 and CDR2 from the germline V gene are KGHSH and LQKENI. The CDR3 loop is CASSPLRGSTDTQYF. DNA of the CDR3: TGTGCCAGCTCACCACTAAGAGGTAGCACAGATACGCAGTATTTT.

The chain links TRBV4-3 to TRBJ2-1, with 7 bases fitting TRBD2. J was trimmed by 12 bases and V by 0 bases; bases with no gene match: 8. Germline assignment: CDR1 LGHNA and CDR2 YSLEER. The CDR3 spans 14 residues. The CDR3: CASSQDMWGGGQFF. The DNA for the CDR3 is TGCGCCAGCAGCCAAGATATGTGGGGGGGAGGGCAGTTCTTC.

This clone was seen a single time. The rearrangement links TRBV21-1 to TRBJ1-2; the table names TRBD1, a call not compared with the DNA. TRBV21-1 is an annotated pseudogene. This CDR3 contains 15 residues. CDR3 nucleotide sequence: TGTGCCAGCAGCAAAGATTCAGGGGGCTGGTATGGCTACACCTTC. This sequence encodes CASSKDSGGWYGYTF.

V and J are TRBV18 and TRBJ2-7; weak D call: TRBD2 (5 bases). The CDR3 contains 15 residues. The ends were cut back, 2 bases at V and 2 bases at J, with 13 bases in the middle. CDR1 KGHSH and CDR2 LQKENI come from the germline V gene. CDR3 region: CASSPEGVGAYEQYF. The CDR3 DNA sequence: TGTGCCAGCTCACCAGAGGGCGTAGGAGCCTACGAGCAGTACTTC.

This rearrangement joins TRBV11-3 to TRBJ1-1; 9 bases align to TRBD1. This CDR3 has 15 amino acids. Trimming at V came to 4 bases and at J to 4 bases, leaving 7 bases not matched to a gene. Germline V gene data show CDR1 as SGHNT and CDR2 as YENEEA. The CDR3 nucleotides read TGTGCCAGCAGCTCACGACAGGGGGGACTCACTGAAGCTTTCTTT. As protein: CASSSRQGGLTEAFF.

This chain uses TRBV7-9 with TRBJ1-4, with a tentative D call TRBD1 (6 bases). The CDR3 contains 15 residues. The germline V and J ends were trimmed by 1 base and 5 bases, with 11 bases remaining between them. Germline V gives CDR1 SEHNR, CDR2 FQNEAQ (reference sequence). The CDR3 is CASSLDRGQNEKLFF. The CDR3, as DNA: TGTGCCAGCAGCTTAGACCGGGGGCAAAATGAAAAACTGTTTTTT.

This chain connects TRBV4-1 to TRBJ1-1, with a weak D call TRBD1 (5 bases). Germline CDR1 and CDR2: MGHRA and YSYEKL. V shed 5 bases and J shed 6 bases, with 22 bases lying between them. The CDR3 contains 16 residues. CDR3 sequence: CASSRPLGGERAEAFF. CDR3 in DNA: TGCGCCAGCAGCAGGCCCCTGGGAGGGGAGAGGGCTGAAGCTTTCTTT.

This clone appeared a few times. The sample contains more than one DNA sequence encoding this CDR3. The chain recombines TRBV5-6 with TRBJ1-5; D remains ambiguous. This CDR3 has 15 amino acids. V dropped 2 bases and J dropped 0 bases, with 9 bases sitting between them. Germline CDR1 reads SGHDT; CDR2 reads YYEEEE. The CDR3 protein is CASSLRGYSNQPQHF. The CDR3 region has the DNA TGTGCCAGCAGCTTAAGAGGATATAGCAATCAGCCCCAGCATTTT.

This clone was found once. The genes are TRBV21-1 and TRBJ2-1. TRBV21-1 is described as a pseudogene. The CDR3 has 11 residues. Here the CDR3 DNA reads TGTGCCAGCAGCAAGATGAATGAGCAGTTCTTC. This gives the protein CASSKMNEQFF.

The chain links TRBV7-8 to TRBJ2-1; no clear D. This CDR3 spans 15 amino acids. Trimming took 8 bases from V and 3 from J, leaving 17 bases between them. Germline V gives CDR1 SGHVS, CDR2 FQNEAQ. For the CDR3, the DNA is TGTGCCAGCTCCCAAACTGGCGGTTACTACAATGAGCAGTTCTTC. It specifies CASSQTGGYYNEQFF.

V gene TRBV11-3 combines with J gene TRBJ1-5; 8 nucleotides align to TRBD1. The CDR3 length is 20 residues. After removal of 1 base from V and 4 bases from J, the junction contained 18 bases not matched to a gene. Germline CDR1 reads SGHNT; CDR2 reads YENEEA. In nucleotides, the CDR3 is TGTGCCAGCAGCTTAGCCCCCCGTCGTCTGGGACAGGAGATAAATCAGCCCCAGCATTTT. Its protein is CASSLAPRRLGQEINQPQHF.

V and J are TRBV4-1 and TRBJ1-6; tentatively, D is TRBD1 (6 bases). From germline, CDR1 is MGHRA and CDR2 YSYEKL. The length of the CDR3 is 13 residues. Trimming stripped 2 bases from V and 11 bases from J, with 10 bases between. The chain's CDR3 is CASSQNRVAPLHF. The CDR3, as DNA: TGCGCCAGCAGCCAAAACAGGGTAGCACCCCTCCACTTT.

This clone was observed once. This chain connects TRBV19 to TRBJ2-2; the D call may be TRBD1 or TRBD2 (5 bases each). Trimming shortened V by 3 bases and J by 2 bases, and 10 bases separated the two germline ends. The CDR3 is 15 amino acids. CDR1 is LNHDA, CDR2 SQIVND, per germline (reference sequence). CDR3 sequence reads: CASSIYGGNTGELFF. The CDR3 DNA follows: TGTGCCAGTAGTATTTATGGGGGAAACACCGGGGAGCTGTTTTTT.

This chain uses TRBV6-5 with TRBJ2-7, with TRBD1 identical over 7 bases. Germline V gene lookup returns CDR1 MNHEY and CDR2 SVGAGI. V trimming: 8 bases; J trimming: 5 bases; junction bases outside the gene matches: 9. The CDR3 is made up of 13 amino acids. The DNA of the CDR3 is TGTGCCAGCCGTAGACAGGGTATACACGAGCAGTACTTC. Amino acid sequence: CASRRQGIHEQYF.

The chain links TRBV6-1 to TRBJ1-1; D may be TRBD1 (6 bases). This CDR3 has 13 residues. V dropped 5 bases and J dropped 7 bases, with 14 bases sitting between them. In germline, CDR1 is MNHNS, CDR2 SASEGT. CDR3 in amino acids: CASSPRGRVEAFF. Written as DNA, the CDR3 is TGTGCCAGCAGTCCCCGGGGGCGGGTTGAAGCTTTCTTT.

The chain combines TRBV5-1 with TRBJ1-1, with 9 nucleotides matching TRBD1. The V and J ends lost 4 bases and 5 bases, in that order; junction bases with no gene match: 6. There are 14 residues in the CDR3. From germline, CDR1 is SGHRS and CDR2 YFSETQ. CDR3 nucleotides: TGCGCCAGCAGCGCAGACAGGGGGAGGACTGAAGCTTTCTTT. Translating it yields CASSADRGRTEAFF.

The chain is built from TRBV7-9 and TRBJ2-3; no clear D. CDR1 is SEHNR and CDR2 is FQNEAQ in the germline V gene (reference sequence). CDR3 length equals 13 residues. V lost 4 bases and J 4 bases, leaving 9 bases between the germline ends. For the CDR3, the DNA is TGTGCCAGCAGCTGGATTGAGGCAGATACGCAGTATTTT. This gives the protein CASSWIEADTQYF.

This chain uses TRBV28 with TRBJ2-6; D may match TRBD1 or TRBD2 (5 bases each). V lost 6 bases and J lost 0, with 12 bases in between. CDR3 size: 16 residues. Germline loops: CDR1 MDHEN, CDR2 SYDVKM. CDR3 bases: TGTGCCAGCAGCACGGGACCGCTCTCTGGGGCCAACGTCCTGACTTTC. This translates into CASSTGPLSGANVLTF.

The chain carries TRBV2 and TRBJ2-1, with TRBD2 identical over 10 bases. The ends lost 8 bases at V and 0 bases at J; junction bases unmatched: 4. The CDR3 runs 15 residues. The germline V gene encodes CDR1 SNHLY and CDR2 FYNNEI. The CDR3, as DNA: TGTGCCAGCTCTAGCGGGAGAAGCTCCTACAATGAGCAGTTCTTC. This sequence encodes CASSSGRSSYNEQFF.